This TCR beta chain was identified during a study of T cell responses to AZD1222 COVID-19 vaccine. Study conclusions and caveats: Two doses of AZD1222 preceded a rise in Spike-specific TCR breadth and depth. Nearly half of unique spike-specific TCRs reportedly avoided B.1.351 and B.1.1.7 mutated regions.

Repertoires were generated with immunoSEQ multiplex PCR, while TCRdb's copy carries only in-frame clones and drops some. Here the sample spans 85,000 to 110,000 clones, 91% being singletons. Points on this clone: Its specificity is unknown.

The CDR3 extends over 17 amino acids. The J segment lost 4 bases and the V segment lost 1 base, leaving 12 bases of the junction unmatched. This TCR was recovered from an adult in good health. This specimen consisted of peripheral blood, obtained on day 0 of AZD1222 vaccination. This chain joins TRBV23-1 and TRBJ2-5; 7 positions match TRBD1. TRBV23-1 is classed as an ORF, of uncertain function. The CDR3, as DNA: TGCGCCAGCAGTCAATTTCGGAACAGGGGATTCCGAGAGACCCAGTACTTC. Translated, it gives CASSQFRNRGFRETQYF.